Listed below are T cell receptor beta chains from one sample, sequenced in a study of cytomegalovirus exposure and HLA in healthy donors. Measured with immunoSEQ multiplex PCR; TCRdb has only the in-frame clones, and not every one. This table holds 110,000 to 150,000 clones, 75% to 90% found once. The sample comprised PBMCs. Every receptor here comes from a man in his forties or fifties in good health and CMV-seronegative. The CDR3 runs from the conserved cysteine through the conserved F or W. The D gene is left open where the match is weak. Clone size appears in some rows only: once, few, many, or a class for an expanded clone.

.	TRBV21-1	.	TRBJ1-5	CASSGQHPENQPQHF	TGTGCCAGCAGTGGACAGCACCCGGAGAATCAGCCCCAGCATTTT
TRBD2	TRBV7-2	.	TRBJ2-1	CASRQAGGRYNEQFF	TGTGCCAGCAGACAAGCGGGGGGACGATACAATGAGCAGTTCTTC
.	TRBV19	.	TRBJ2-7	CASSTTQGYEQYF	TGTGCCAGTAGTACCACGCAGGGCTACGAGCAGTACTTC
.	TRBV4-3	.	TRBJ2-1	CASSTIGASYNEQFF	TGCGCCAGCAGCACCATAGGGGCCTCCTACAATGAGCAGTTCTTC
.	TRBV5-1	.	TRBJ1-4	CASSLAAATNEKLFF	TGCGCCAGCAGCTTGGCGGCGGCAACTAATGAAAAACTGTTTTTT
.	TRBV6-5	.	TRBJ1-5	CASSYGQNSNQPQHF	TGTGCCAGCAGTTATGGGCAGAATAGCAATCAGCCCCAGCATTTT
TRBD1	TRBV10-3	.	TRBJ1-1	CAIEAGQGRRGNTEAFF	TGTGCCATCGAGGCTGGACAGGGGAGAAGGGGGAACACTGAAGCTTTCTTT
TRBD2	TRBV4-3	.	TRBJ2-7	CASSLAGTSDPYEQYF	TGCGCCAGCAGCCTCGCTGGGACTAGCGACCCCTACGAGCAGTACTTC
.	TRBV30	.	TRBJ2-5	CAWQQRETQYF	TGTGCCTGGCAGCAGAGGGAGACCCAGTACTTC
.	TRBV5-1	few	TRBJ2-7	CASSSEGSYEQYF	TGCGCCAGCAGCTCGGAGGGCTCCTACGAGCAGTACTTC
.	TRBV6-1	.	TRBJ2-7	CASSASLGQSSYEQYF	TGTGCCAGCAGTGCCAGCCTCGGACAGAGCTCCTACGAGCAGTACTTC
.	TRBV18	.	TRBJ2-7	CASSPEKYEQYF	TGTGCCAGCTCACCGGAGAAATACGAGCAGTACTTC
.	TRBV7-9	.	TRBJ2-3	CASSLLDRPSTDTQYF	TGTGCCAGCAGCTTACTGGACAGACCTAGCACAGATACGCAGTATTTT
.	TRBV5-1	.	TRBJ2-7	CASSAVGRDGQYF	TGCGCCAGCAGCGCGGTAGGAAGAGATGGGCAGTACTTC
TRBD2	TRBV5-1	.	TRBJ2-3	CASSLWGLAANTDTQYF	TGCGCCAGCAGCTTGTGGGGACTAGCGGCGAACACAGATACGCAGTATTTT
.	TRBV7-3	.	TRBJ1-1	CASSLWAGGATEAFF	TGTGCCAGCAGCTTATGGGCGGGGGGGGCAACTGAAGCTTTCTTT
.	TRBV27	.	TRBJ2-7	CASSSDLGREQYF	TGTGCCAGCAGTTCCGACCTGGGCCGCGAGCAGTACTTC
.	TRBV28	.	TRBJ2-7	CASSLSGLYEQYF	TGTGCCAGCAGTCTTAGCGGCCTCTACGAGCAGTACTTC
TRBD1	TRBV5-5	.	TRBJ2-1	CASSFAGGGDNEQFF	TGTGCCAGCAGCTTTGCAGGGGGTGGGGACAATGAGCAGTTCTTC
TRBD1	TRBV9	.	TRBJ2-1	CASSVAPRQGSYNEQFF	TGTGCCAGCAGCGTAGCCCCCCGACAGGGGTCCTACAATGAGCAGTTCTTC
.	TRBV11-2	.	TRBJ2-7	CASSLGGHLLREQYF	TGTGCCAGCAGCTTAGGGGGACACCTCCTGAGGGAGCAGTACTTC
.	TRBV5-1	.	TRBJ1-2	CASSWDSREDYGYTF	TGCGCCAGCAGCTGGGACTCCAGGGAGGACTATGGCTACACCTTC
.	TRBV29-1	few	TRBJ1-1	CSVDRNTEAFF	TGCAGCGTTGACAGGAACACTGAAGCTTTCTTT
.	TRBV19	once	TRBJ2-1	CASSPRPSRGNEQFF	TGTGCCAGTAGTCCCCGGCCCAGCCGCGGTAATGAGCAGTTCTTC
.	TRBV7-3	once	TRBJ2-3	CASSLSRGTDTQYF	TGTGCCAGCAGCTTAAGCAGGGGCACAGATACGCAGTATTTT
.	TRBV27	few	TRBJ1-6	CASAQSRRSPLHF	TGTGCCAGCGCCCAGAGCCGGAGGTCACCCCTCCACTTT
TRBD1	TRBV18	.	TRBJ1-1	CASSPPGTGGKTTEAFF	TGTGCCAGCTCACCACCGGGGACAGGGGGCAAGACAACTGAAGCTTTCTTT
.	TRBV9	.	TRBJ1-6	CASSVKAGDNSPLHF	TGTGCCAGCAGCGTCAAAGCAGGGGATAATTCACCCCTCCACTTT
.	TRBV27	.	TRBJ2-5	CASSSQGTQETQYF	TGTGCCAGCAGTTCACAGGGTACCCAAGAGACCCAGTACTTC
.	TRBV5-6	.	TRBJ1-2	CASSFPGRPNYGYTF	TGTGCCAGCAGTTTCCCAGGCCGACCTAACTATGGCTACACCTTC
TRBD1	TRBV6-5	.	TRBJ2-2	CASSYDGQGAWGELFF	TGTGCCAGCAGTTACGACGGACAGGGGGCTTGGGGGGAGCTGTTTTTT
.	TRBV5-4	.	TRBJ1-1	CASSRQDRGTEAFF	TGTGCCAGCAGCCGGCAAGATCGAGGCACTGAAGCTTTCTTT
.	TRBV19	.	TRBJ1-1	CASRPGAPGGAFF	TGTGCCAGTAGACCAGGTGCCCCGGGGGGAGCTTTCTTT
TRBD1	TRBV11-2	.	TRBJ2-2	CASSLISLGGPRTGELFF	TGTGCCAGCAGCCTAATATCCCTAGGGGGCCCCCGAACCGGGGAGCTGTTTTTT
TRBD1	TRBV5-5	few	TRBJ2-7	CASSLGGQGIDEQYF	TGTGCCAGCAGCTTGGGCGGACAGGGGATCGACGAGCAGTACTTC
TRBD1	TRBV11-2	.	TRBJ1-5	CASSARTGGGDQPQHF	TGTGCCAGCAGCGCGCGGACAGGGGGAGGGGATCAGCCCCAGCATTTT
TRBD1	TRBV27	.	TRBJ1-3	CASTERVNWDRSSGNTIYF	TGTGCCAGCACCGAACGGGTAAACTGGGACAGGAGCTCTGGAAACACCATATATTTT
.	TRBV5-4	once	TRBJ2-7	CASSLPRQGGSEQYF	TGTGCCAGCAGCTTGCCGAGACAGGGAGGCAGCGAGCAGTACTTC
.	TRBV11-3	once	TRBJ1-1	CASSLAPGLEAFF	TGTGCCAGCAGCTTAGCCCCGGGACTGGAAGCTTTCTTT
.	TRBV5-1	.	TRBJ1-6	CASSLAQQENSPLHF	TGCGCCAGCAGCTTGGCACAACAGGAAAATTCACCCCTCCACTTT
.	TRBV13	.	TRBJ1-5	CASSVRGSWDEPQHF	TGTGCCAGCAGCGTTCGGGGGTCCTGGGATGAGCCCCAGCATTTT
.	TRBV7-9	.	TRBJ1-5	CASSMGRGQPQHF	TGTGCCAGCAGCATGGGCAGGGGACAGCCCCAGCATTTT
TRBD1	TRBV7-9	.	TRBJ1-6	CASSGPGTASSYNSPLHF	TGTGCCAGCAGCGGCCCCGGGACAGCTAGCTCCTATAATTCACCCCTCCACTTT